The rows below give T cell receptor beta chains drawn from one sample of a study of identifying expanded T cells in peripheral blood. The method was immunoSEQ multiplex PCR; TCRdb's version includes in-frame clones alone and lacks a portion of them. The sample consists of some 78,000 clones, roughly 91% of them appearing once. Sequenced sample: blood. The receptors shown here come from a person aged 18-69 years in good health. The CDR3 runs from the conserved cysteine through the conserved F or W. The order of the fields is CDR3 protein, CDR3 DNA, V gene, J gene, clone size, D gene. The D gene is left open where the match is weak. The size of a clone is reported for some rows only, either as once, few or many, or as a class for expanded clones.

CDR3: CASSQKAVLYGYTF
DNA: TGTGCCAGCAGCCAAAAGGCAGTTCTCTATGGCTACACCTTC
V: TRBV16
J: TRBJ1-2
size: -
D: -

CDR3: CASSNLETSGHTGELFF
DNA: TGTGCCAGCAGCAACCTAGAGACTAGCGGGCACACCGGGGAGCTGTTTTTT
V: TRBV2
J: TRBJ2-2
size: -
D: TRBD2

CDR3: CSVERTGSNVMDTEAFF
DNA: TGCAGCGTCGAGAGAACAGGGTCCAACGTTATGGACACTGAAGCTTTCTTT
V: TRBV29-1
J: TRBJ1-1
size: -
D: -

CDR3: CASSAPTGTNTEAFF
DNA: TGTGCCAGCAGCGCCCCGACAGGGACGAACACTGAAGCTTTCTTT
V: TRBV9
J: TRBJ1-1
size: -
D: TRBD1

CDR3: CASSLALRGAGFGSPLHF
DNA: TGTGCCAGCAGCTTAGCGCTAAGGGGGGCGGGATTCGGCTCACCCCTCCACTTT
V: TRBV7-2
J: TRBJ1-6
size: -
D: -

CDR3: CASSRTGVQTEAFF
DNA: TGCGCCAGCAGCAGGACAGGGGTTCAGACTGAAGCTTTCTTT
V: TRBV5-1
J: TRBJ1-1
size: -
D: TRBD1

CDR3: CASSSYTHGYTF
DNA: TGTGCCAGCAGTTCTTACACCCATGGCTACACCTTC
V: TRBV28
J: TRBJ1-2
size: once
D: -

CDR3: CASSLVLLTGGSGNEKLFF
DNA: TGTGCCAGCAGCTTAGTGCTTTTGACAGGGGGTTCCGGGAATGAAAAACTGTTTTTT
V: TRBV7-2
J: TRBJ1-4
size: -
D: TRBD1

CDR3: CASSQDGPGGHTDTQYF
DNA: TGTGCCAGCAGCCAAGATGGGCCAGGCGGTCACACAGATACGCAGTATTTT
V: TRBV14
J: TRBJ2-3
size: -
D: -

CDR3: CASSVDHNTEAFF
DNA: TGTGCCAGCAGCGTAGACCACAACACTGAAGCTTTCTTT
V: TRBV9
J: TRBJ1-1
size: -
D: -

CDR3: CASSFPGWDTGELFF
DNA: TGTGCCAGCAGCTTCCCGGGGTGGGACACCGGGGAGCTGTTTTTT
V: TRBV5-5
J: TRBJ2-2
size: -
D: -

CDR3: CASSPTLGTNEAFF
DNA: TGTGCCAGCAGCCCGACCCTCGGGACAAATGAAGCTTTCTTT
V: TRBV5-5
J: TRBJ1-1
size: -
D: -

CDR3: CASSVGVTGELFF
DNA: TGTGCCAGCAGCGTAGGGGTTACCGGGGAGCTGTTTTTT
V: TRBV9
J: TRBJ2-2
size: -
D: -

CDR3: CASSLVGTRITGELFF
DNA: TGTGCCAGCAGCTTAGTGGGTACTAGAATTACCGGGGAGCTGTTTTTT
V: TRBV11-2
J: TRBJ2-2
size: -
D: -

CDR3: CASGPGQGLGNTDTQYF
DNA: TGTGCCAGCGGACCGGGACAGGGGTTAGGAAACACAGATACGCAGTATTTT
V: TRBV28
J: TRBJ2-3
size: -
D: TRBD1

CDR3: CATSLNYPYEQYF
DNA: TGTGCCACCAGCCTCAATTACCCCTACGAGCAGTACTTC
V: TRBV15
J: TRBJ2-7
size: few
D: -

CDR3: CASSWDGRVGPQHF
DNA: TGTGCCAGCAGCTGGGACGGGCGCGTTGGGCCCCAGCATTTT
V: TRBV5-8
J: TRBJ1-5
size: -
D: -

CDR3: CATSRGVLTDTQYF
DNA: TGTGCCACCAGCAGAGGGGTCCTCACAGATACGCAGTATTTT
V: TRBV15
J: TRBJ2-3
size: -
D: -

CDR3: CASSGQGSSKPQHF
DNA: TGTGCCAGCAGTGGACAGGGGAGTTCTAAGCCCCAGCATTTT
V: TRBV2
J: TRBJ1-5
size: -
D: TRBD1

CDR3: CASMRAYSNQPQHF
DNA: TGTGCCAGTATGAGGGCGTATAGCAATCAGCCCCAGCATTTT
V: TRBV19
J: TRBJ1-5
size: -
D: -

CDR3: CASSSGTGGGSDTQYF
DNA: TGTGCCAGCTCATCAGGGACAGGGGGCGGGTCAGATACGCAGTATTTT
V: TRBV18
J: TRBJ2-3
size: -
D: TRBD1

CDR3: CASSLVPSLSDYNEQFF
DNA: TGTGCCAGCAGCTTGGTACCGTCCCTTTCGGATTACAATGAGCAGTTCTTC
V: TRBV11-2
J: TRBJ2-1
size: -
D: -